This passage covers 11 T cell receptor beta chains from one sample sequenced in a study of T cell repertoires in cytomegalovirus infection. No antigen has been assigned to these receptors. TCRdb re-called the reads through MiXCR, storing one row per CDR3 protein. Counted here are some 560,000 distinct CDR3 sequences, 35% to 50% occurring once; the ten biggest clones make up 48%. The sample was cultured PBMCs, taken from culture after CMV antigen stimulation. All receptors come from a human donor in good health (CMV status not recorded). Some clones in this sample may be carry-over from other donors' samples.

In DNA form, the CDR3 reads TGTGCCAGCAATACAGGGGCGAGGCCCCAGCATTTT. The encoded protein is CASNTGARPQHF. The chain joins TRBV19 to TRBJ1-5; 7 bases map to TRBD1. In germline, CDR1 is LNHDA, CDR2 SQIVND (reference sequence). V lost 9 bases to trimming and J lost 9 bases; unmatched junction nucleotides: 8. The CDR3 loop spans 12 amino acids.

This clonotype was detected only a few times. The chain carries TRBV7-2 and TRBJ2-7; 8 nucleotides agree with TRBD1. Germline V CDR1 and CDR2: SGHTA, FQGNSA. The CDR3 has 15 amino acids. The junction had 6 bases not matched to a gene; V was cut back by 1 base and J by 4 bases. The CDR3 is CASSLVAGGWYEQYF. The CDR3 bases are TGTGCCAGCAGCTTAGTTGCAGGGGGCTGGTACGAGCAGTACTTC.

This clonotype has a count of ten or more. The CDR3 reads CASSLGREYEQYF. The CDR3, as DNA: TGTGCCAGCAGCTTAGGGCGGGAGTACGAGCAGTACTTC. The chain joins TRBV7-2 to TRBJ2-7; 7 nucleotides agree with TRBD2. There are 13 residues in the CDR3. Germline CDR1 reads SGHTA; CDR2 reads FQGNSA. The V segment lost 1 base and the J segment 4 bases; nucleotides outside the gene matches: 1.

This clonotype was detected ten times or more. The chain links TRBV7-6 to TRBJ2-2, with TRBD2 matching 10 bases. The CDR3 is 16 residues long. The J segment lost 7 bases and the V segment lost 0 bases, leaving 5 bases of the junction unmatched. Germline V CDR1 and CDR2: SGHVS, FNYEAQ. CDR3 bases: TGTGCCAGCAGCTTAGCGTTAGCGGGAGGTATCGGGGAGCTGTTTTTT. It codes for CASSLALAGGIGELFF.

The chain is built from TRBV6-2 or TRBV6-3 and TRBJ2-1, with 7 bases identical to TRBD1. V was clipped by 6 bases and J by 0 bases; unmatched bases: 5. The CDR3 runs to 15 residues. Germline V gene sequence: CDR1 MNHEY, CDR2 SVGEGT. The chain's CDR3 is CASSFGDSSYNEQFF. The DNA for the CDR3 is TGTGCCAGCAGCTTTGGGGACAGCTCCTACAATGAGCAGTTCTTC.

As DNA, the CDR3 is TGTGCCAGCAGTTACTCTGGGCTAGCGGGGGTGGCTGAGCAGTTCTTC. This translates into CASSYSGLAGVAEQFF. This sequence joins TRBV6-2 or TRBV6-3 and TRBJ2-1, with TRBD2 matching 10 bases. The V segment lost 0 bases and the J segment 9 bases; nucleotides outside the gene matches: 8. From germline, CDR1 is MNHEY and CDR2 SVGEGT. This CDR3 spans 16 amino acids.

This chain links TRBV7-2 with TRBJ2-7; no reliable D call. The CDR3 totals 14 residues. Germline CDR1 and CDR2: SGHTA and FQGNSA. V was trimmed by 4 bases and J by 2 bases, leaving 12 bases between them. Here the CDR3 reads CASSSLLVTYEQYF. CDR3 DNA: TGTGCCAGCAGCTCCCTACTCGTTACCTACGAGCAGTACTTC.

The rearrangement uses TRBV15 and TRBJ2-2, with no clear D. From germline, CDR1 is LNHNV and CDR2 YYDKDF (reference sequence). Trimming took off 6 bases at V and 1 base at J, with 6 bases between the two ends. The length of the CDR3 is 13 residues. The chain's CDR3 is CATSSMNTGELFF. The CDR3 region has the DNA TGTGCCACCAGTTCGATGAACACCGGGGAGCTGTTTTTT. Full variable domain (outside the CDR3, taken from reference TRBV15 and TRBJ2-2): DAMVIQNPRYQVTQFGKPVTLSCSQTLNHNVMYWYQQKSSQAPKLLFHYYDKDFNNEADTPDNFQSRRPNTSFCFLDIRSPGLGDTAMYLCATSSMNTGELFFGEGSRLTVL.

The chain combines TRBV12-3 or TRBV12-4 with TRBJ2-7, with D perhaps being TRBD1 or TRBD2 (6 bases each). Trimming left V 6 bases short and J 7 bases short, with 25 bases between. This CDR3 is built from 16 residues. The DNA of the CDR3 is TGTGCCAGCAGGCCCCCCGGGACATCCAATGGGGGGGAGCAGTACTTC. As protein: CASRPPGTSNGGEQYF.

This clonotype has just a few counts. The gene calls are TRBV5-6 and TRBJ2-3, with D unresolved. Germline CDR1 is SGHDT and CDR2 is YYEEEE. Trimming took off 6 bases at V and 0 bases at J, with 11 bases between the two ends. The CDR3 covers 14 residues. The CDR3 nucleotides are TGTGCCAGCAAAGGTGGGATTAGCACAGATACGCAGTATTTT. It translates to CASKGGISTDTQYF. Looking up the rest from reference TRBV5-6 and TRBJ2-3 gives the full variable domain: DAGVTQSPTHLIKTRGQQVTLRCSPKSGHDTVSWYQQALGQGPQFIFQYYEEEERQRGNFPDRFSGHQFPNYSSELNVNALLLGDSALYLCASKGGISTDTQYFGPGTRLTVL.

V gene TRBV10-3 combines with J gene TRBJ1-1; tentative D call: TRBD1 (5 bases). The CDR3 is 13 amino acids. Trimming cost V 2 bases and J 5 bases, with 9 bases left between them. Per germline, CDR1 ENHRY and CDR2 SYGVKD. The CDR3 spells CAISEPDTTEAFF. CDR3 DNA: TGTGCCATCAGTGAGCCGGACACTACTGAAGCTTTCTTT.